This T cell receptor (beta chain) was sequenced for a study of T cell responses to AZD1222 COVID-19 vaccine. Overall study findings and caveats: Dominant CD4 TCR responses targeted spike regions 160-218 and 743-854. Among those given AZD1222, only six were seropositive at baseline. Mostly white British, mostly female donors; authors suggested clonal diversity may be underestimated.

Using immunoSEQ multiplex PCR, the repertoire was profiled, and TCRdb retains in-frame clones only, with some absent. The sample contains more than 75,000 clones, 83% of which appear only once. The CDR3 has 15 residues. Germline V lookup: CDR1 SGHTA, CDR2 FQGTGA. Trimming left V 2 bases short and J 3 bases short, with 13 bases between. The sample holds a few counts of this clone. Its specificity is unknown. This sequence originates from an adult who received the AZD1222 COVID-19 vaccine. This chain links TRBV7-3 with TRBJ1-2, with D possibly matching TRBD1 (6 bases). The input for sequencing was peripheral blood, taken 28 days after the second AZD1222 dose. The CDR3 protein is CASSLSLDRYYGYTF. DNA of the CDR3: TGTGCCAGCAGCTTATCCCTCGACAGGTACTATGGCTACACCTTC.